The rows below give T cell receptor beta chains drawn from one sample of a study of blood T cell repertoires in COVID-19. This table comes from immunoSEQ multiplex PCR, and its TCRdb copy is limited to in-frame clones, with some not included. Among roughly 68,000 clones, around 91% were seen once, and the ten largest hold 0.4% to 0.55%. Sequenced input: peripheral blood. The receptors here all came from a man aged 50-60 years with COVID-19, enrolled during active disease. Each CDR3 is given with its conserved first and last residue. D genes are given only for firm matches. Size tells how often a clone was seen (once, few, many) or the class of an expanded clone, and some rows leave it out.

d_call | v_call | clone_size | cdr3_aa
- | TRBV6-6 | - | CASSGHSYEQYF
TRBD1 | TRBV20-1 | - | CSASGQGRDQPQHF
- | TRBV5-5 | - | CASSRMSGTAGGQPQHF
- | TRBV5-4 | - | CASSPQGTGQETQYF
- | TRBV4-1 | few | CASSQDGRVPSARNTEAFF
TRBD1 | TRBV30 | - | CALDRGQNTEAFF
TRBD2 | TRBV9 | - | CASSAGGSQREWAQYF
TRBD2 | TRBV9 | once | CASSVGARTSGTVEQFF
- | TRBV7-2 | - | CASSFEQGMNTEAFF
- | TRBV9 | - | CASSVGPGLVDTQYF
- | TRBV4-2 | - | CASSQEPSGERGYTF
- | TRBV12-3/TRBV12-4 | - | CASSLRAYEQYF
- | TRBV19 | - | CASSVRGSEAFF
- | TRBV2 | - | CASSEFSPYNEQFF
- | TRBV5-1 | - | CASSLNNADEKLFF
TRBD2 | TRBV9 | - | CASSLDLGTSVSHGEQFF
- | TRBV30 | few | CAWSVRRGPQYEQYF
TRBD1 | TRBV28 | - | CASSLGGRQGQQPQHF
- | TRBV28 | - | CASRMPGGAYHEQYF
- | TRBV13 | - | CASSLQEANYGYTF
- | TRBV21-1 | - | CASSGRQGLSYGYTF
TRBD1 | TRBV14 | - | CASSHWTGGYEQYF
- | TRBV2 | few | CASSLTVTGELFF
- | TRBV4-3 | - | CASSPRRGGLTNEKLFF
TRBD1 | TRBV12-3/TRBV12-4 | - | CASSWTGTDTQYF
TRBD2 | TRBV5-1 | - | CASSSGTSGSMDNEQFF
- | TRBV6-5 | once | CASSYGQMNTEAFF
- | TRBV19 | - | CASSIMGRGSNQPQHF
TRBD1 | TRBV6-2/TRBV6-3 | - | CASSDGTDRRGLFF
TRBD1 | TRBV28 | - | CASSLPQGAYGYTF
TRBD1 | TRBV30 | few | CAWRVPDRGTGELFF
TRBD1 | TRBV15 | once | CATSRDRSGRTQYF
- | TRBV7-6 | few | CASSLAWVVGDNEKLFF
TRBD2 | TRBV5-1 | - | CASLSLAGVFETQYF
TRBD1 | TRBV5-1 | - | CASSTTGTGGTEAFF
TRBD2 | TRBV5-6 | - | CASSLVYTSGYTDTQYF
TRBD1 | TRBV6-5 | - | CASSSWDRGGEKLFF
TRBD1 | TRBV6-1 | once | CASSEPPGTGGSGANVLTF
- | TRBV11-2 | - | CASSLTSGTTQTEAFF
- | TRBV6-1 | - | CASSEGRAGGWRNSPLHF
- | TRBV19 | - | CASPKGGGSYEQYF
TRBD1 | TRBV5-5 | few | CASSLSRGLFYGYTF
TRBD1 | TRBV6-1 | once | CASSRDRTNTEAFF
- | TRBV5-1 | - | CASSLDGITDTQYF
- | TRBV10-3 | - | CAISPGEETQYF
TRBD1 | TRBV2 | - | CASSGTGGAGTEAFF
TRBD1 | TRBV7-8 | - | CASSWGQPSGGYTF
TRBD1 | TRBV27 | - | CASSPRGPSNQPQHF
- | TRBV18 | - | CASSRGLDGEAFF
- | TRBV5-8 | - | CASSPIRDSYEQYF
- | TRBV6-4 | - | CASSDRSNEQFF
- | TRBV13 | - | CASSCTYPGTRIYEQYF